A single sample is the source of the 18 T cell receptor beta chains below, sequenced in a study of cytotoxic CD8 clonotypes in ibrutinib-treated CLL. Assay used: immunoSEQ multiplex PCR; TCRdb lists only in-frame clones, some missing. In the table there are about 300,000 clones, approximately 76% of which are singletons. Sequences were derived from PBMCs, sampled at disease progression, from a patient treated with ibrutinib. Receptor source: a human donor with chronic lymphocytic leukemia.

The rearrangement uses TRBV18 and TRBJ2-1; 10 bases line up with TRBD2. J was trimmed by 13 bases and V by 5 bases; bases with no gene match: 11. The germline V gene has CDR1 KGHSH and CDR2 LQKENI. This CDR3 region has 14 residues. As DNA, the CDR3 is TGTGCCAGCTCATCAGGTTCTAGCGGGGGTATACAGTTCTTC. This gives the protein CASSSGSSGGIQFF.

About this clone itself: No conserved phenylalanine or tryptophan ends this CDR3, so it is likely a read error. No DNA is shown, since the ends of the CDR3 on it are uncertain; the CDR3 is the one TCRdb lists. This chain connects TRBV21-1 to TRBJ1-3; TRBD1 was called by the table and not checked on the DNA. TRBV21-1 constitutes a pseudogene. The CDR3 region is 11 residues in length, termini included. This CDR3 reads CASSNGAFLCI.

This chain joins TRBV4-2 and TRBJ2-1; no definite D call. V lost 4 bases to trimming and J lost 0 bases, with 10 bases between them. Germline V CDR1 and CDR2: LGHNA, YNFKEQ. CDR3 size: 15 residues. The CDR3: CASSRMWGSYNEQFF. The CDR3 coding sequence is TGTGCCAGCAGCCGGATGTGGGGCTCCTACAATGAGCAGTTCTTC.

V and J are TRBV28 and TRBJ2-7; 8 bases map to TRBD1. V lost 4 bases, J lost 2 bases, and 4 bases stayed unmatched. The CDR3 contains 14 residues. Germline CDR1 and CDR2: MDHEN and SYDVKM. This CDR3 reads CASSSWTGTYEQYF. CDR3 in DNA: TGTGCCAGCAGTTCTTGGACAGGGACCTACGAGCAGTACTTC.

This chain joins TRBV10-3 and TRBJ1-3, with a tentative D call TRBD1 (6 bases). V shed 8 bases and J shed 2 bases, with 10 bases lying between them. The CDR3 has 13 amino acids. Germline V gene sequence: CDR1 ENHRY, CDR2 SYGVKD. Written as DNA, the CDR3 is TGTGCCATCGCAGGGGCGGCTGGAAACACCATATATTTT. Translating gives CAIAGAAGNTIYF.

This clone was picked up a small number of times. The chain uses TRBV7-9 and TRBJ2-7, with 11 bases lining up with TRBD1. J lost 1 base, V lost 0 bases, and 2 bases had no gene match. CDR3 size: 16 residues. Germline V gives CDR1 SEHNR, CDR2 FQNEAQ (reference sequence). In nucleotides, the CDR3 is TGTGCCAGCAGCTTAGCAGGACAGGGGGCTTCCTACGAGCAGTACTTC. It translates to CASSLAGQGASYEQYF.

The chain combines TRBV19 with TRBJ1-5; D uncertain. The CDR3 is made up of 14 amino acids. Germline CDR1 is LNHDA and CDR2 is SQIVND (reference sequence). Deletions cut 5 bases from V and 5 bases from J, with 13 bases between. CDR3 sequence: CASSYYTRDQPQHF. As DNA, the CDR3 is TGTGCCAGTAGTTATTACACTAGGGATCAGCCCCAGCATTTT.

J is TRBJ2-6 and V is TRBV19; perhaps TRBD1 as D (5 bases). V shed 5 bases and J shed 11 bases, with 13 bases lying between them. The CDR3 totals 13 residues. Germline CDR1 LNHDA, CDR2 SQIVND (reference sequence). The CDR3 nucleotides are TGTGCCAGTAGTCTCGGACATGTCGACGTCCTGACTTTC. It codes for CASSLGHVDVLTF. Based on the CDR3 plus reference TRBV19 and TRBJ2-6, the full variable domain is DGGITQSPKYLFRKEGQNVTLSCEQNLNHDAMYWYRQDPGQGLRLIYYSQIVNDFQKGDIAEGYSVSREKKESFPLTVTSAQKNPTAFYLCASSLGHVDVLTFGAGSRLTVL.

This clone was seen just once. The chain joins TRBV11-2 to TRBJ2-7; D tentatively reads TRBD1 or TRBD2 (5 bases each). Per germline, CDR1 SGHAT and CDR2 FQNNGV. The germline V and J ends were trimmed by 4 bases and 3 bases, with 7 bases remaining between them. CDR3 length: 12 amino acids. CDR3 loop: CASSSGLYEQYF. In DNA, the CDR3 is TGTGCCAGCAGCTCGGGGCTCTACGAGCAGTACTTC. Complete variable domain (other parts from reference TRBV11-2 and TRBJ2-7): EAGVAQSPRYKIIEKRQSVAFWCNPISGHATLYWYQQILGQGPKLLIQFQNNGVVDDSQLPKDRFSAERLKGVDSTLKIQPAKLEDSAVYLCASSSGLYEQYFGPGTRLTVT.

The chain uses TRBV9 and TRBJ1-1; TRBD1 aligns across 11 bases. Trimming removed 3 bases from V and 4 bases from J; junction bases left unmatched: 2. Germline V gene lookup returns CDR1 SGDLS and CDR2 YYNGEE. This CDR3 contains 14 residues. The CDR3: CASSGGTGGTEAFF. The CDR3 region has the DNA TGTGCCAGCAGCGGAGGGACAGGGGGCACTGAAGCTTTCTTT.

J is TRBJ2-1 and V is TRBV6-5; no firm D call. This CDR3 has 14 amino acids. The germline V gene has CDR1 MNHEY and CDR2 SVGAGI. V dropped 5 bases and J dropped 1 base, with 9 bases sitting between them. This chain's CDR3 is CASSAQSSYNEQFF. CDR3 coding DNA: TGTGCCAGCAGTGCTCAGTCTTCCTACAATGAGCAGTTCTTC.

A few counts support this clone. The chain couples TRBV15 to TRBJ1-6, with D hard to call. The CDR3 has 16 residues. CDR1 is LNHNV and CDR2 is YYDKDF in the germline V gene (reference sequence). The V end was cut by 0 bases, the J end by 7 bases, with 13 bases between. CDR3 nucleotides: TGTGCCACCAGCAGAGACCGGATTGACCCGAATTCACCCCTCCACTTT. Encoded protein: CATSRDRIDPNSPLHF.

The chain employs TRBV29-1 and TRBJ2-3; 7 bases match TRBD1. The CDR3 sequence is 14 residues long. Germline V lookup: CDR1 SQVTM, CDR2 ANQGSEA. After removal of 6 bases from V and 2 bases from J, the junction contained 8 bases not matched to a gene. Here the CDR3 reads CSVSQGTLTDTQYF. In DNA form, the CDR3 reads TGCAGCGTCTCACAGGGGACCCTCACAGATACGCAGTATTTT.

The CDR3 DNA follows: TGTGCCAGCAGGCCAACCGGGACGAACACTGAAGCTTTCTTT. It encodes CASRPTGTNTEAFF. The V and J genes are TRBV6-4 and TRBJ1-1, with D perhaps TRBD1 (5 bases). This CDR3 is built from 14 residues. V was cut by 6 bases and J by 1 base, with 12 bases left in between. CDR1 and CDR2 from the germline V gene are MRHNA and SNTAGT.

This clone appeared a few times. The chain joins TRBV19 to TRBJ1-5; the match to TRBD1 covers 9 bases. CDR1 and CDR2 (germline): LNHDA, SQIVND (reference sequence). After removal of 5 bases from V and 1 base from J, the junction contained 9 bases not matched to a gene. This CDR3 has 17 residues. This chain's CDR3 is CASSQRTGVGSNQPQHF. CDR3 nucleotides: TGTGCCAGTAGTCAACGGACAGGGGTTGGGAGCAATCAGCCCCAGCATTTT.

The chain links TRBV2 to TRBJ1-1, with a tentative D call TRBD1 (6 bases). The CDR3 is 15 residues long. Germline V gives CDR1 SNHLY, CDR2 FYNNEI. Deletions cut 7 bases from V and 1 base from J, with 16 bases between. CDR3 in amino acids: CASKRWGAGNTEAFF. In DNA, the CDR3 is TGTGCCAGCAAGAGGTGGGGGGCGGGGAACACTGAAGCTTTCTTT.

The J gene is TRBJ1-2, the V gene TRBV4-1; D perhaps matches TRBD1 (6 bases). The CDR3 is 15 amino acids. Looked up from germline, CDR1 is MGHRA and CDR2 is YSYEKL. Trimming removed 3 bases from V and 11 bases from J, with 22 bases in between. In DNA, the CDR3 is TGCGCCAGCAGCCAGGTAACATTACAGGGACAAATTTACACCTTC. As protein: CASSQVTLQGQIYTF.

The chain recombines TRBV5-6 with TRBJ1-2; D not certain. V dropped 1 base and J dropped 7 bases, with 11 bases sitting between them. Germline V gives CDR1 SGHDT, CDR2 YYEEEE. This CDR3 is 13 amino acids long. The DNA for the CDR3 is TGTGCCAGCAGCTTGTCGTCGGGGTTTGGCTACACCTTC. Protein product: CASSLSSGFGYTF. Supplemented by reference TRBV5-6 and TRBJ1-2, the full variable domain reads DAGVTQSPTHLIKTRGQQVTLRCSPKSGHDTVSWYQQALGQGPQFIFQYYEEEERQRGNFPDRFSGHQFPNYSSELNVNALLLGDSALYLCASSLSSGFGYTFGSGTRLTVV.